Below, one TCR beta chain is given with its context. Some clones are missing from TCRdb's copy, which holds only in-frame ones; the method was immunoSEQ multiplex PCR. The top ten hold 11% to 15% of the sample, which has 100,000 to 150,000 clones, about 90% seen once. The data belong to a study of T cell responses to AZD1222 COVID-19 vaccine. The V and J ends lost 2 bases and 2 bases respectively, with 19 bases between them. Germline V gene lookup returns CDR1 MNHEY and CDR2 SMNVEV (reference sequence). The CDR3 spans 17 residues. The source of this sequence is an adult in good health. This sequence joins TRBV27 and TRBJ2-7, with D tentatively TRBD2 (6 bases). Specimen: peripheral blood, collected on day 0 of AZD1222 vaccination. The CDR3 sequence is CASSLLPRASAPYEQYF. The CDR3 DNA reads TGTGCCAGCAGTTTACTCCCCCGGGCTAGCGCTCCCTACGAGCAGTACTTC.